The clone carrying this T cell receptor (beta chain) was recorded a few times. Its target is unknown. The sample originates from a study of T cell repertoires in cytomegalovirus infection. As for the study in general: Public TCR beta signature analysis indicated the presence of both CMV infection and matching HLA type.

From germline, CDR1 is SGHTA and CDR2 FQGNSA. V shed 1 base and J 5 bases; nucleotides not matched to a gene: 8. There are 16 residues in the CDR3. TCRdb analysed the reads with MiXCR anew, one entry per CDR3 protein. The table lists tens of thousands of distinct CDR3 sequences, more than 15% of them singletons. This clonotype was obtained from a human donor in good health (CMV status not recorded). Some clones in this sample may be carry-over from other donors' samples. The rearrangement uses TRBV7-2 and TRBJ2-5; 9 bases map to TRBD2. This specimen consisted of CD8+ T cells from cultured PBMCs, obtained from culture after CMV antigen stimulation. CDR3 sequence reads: CASSLGSGSGGETQYF. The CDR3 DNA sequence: TGTGCCAGCAGCTTAGGGTCTGGTAGCGGGGGTGAGACCCAGTACTTC.